One sample yielded the 7 T cell receptor beta chains listed below, sequenced in a study of radiotherapy plus CTLA-4 blockade in lung cancer (dated by TCRdb to 2016 to 2019). Library preparation was by the immunoSEQ multiplex PCR assay. What TCRdb holds here is the immuneACCESS table cut down to in-frame rearrangements. Part of the clones is not present; checked against another copy, under half of the missing clones reflect an unresolved V gene, and the others are unexplained. The sample yields about 73,000 clones; around 87% were counted once. The top ten hold over 35% of the sample. Material: peripheral blood, obtained from a patient treated with radiotherapy plus ipilimumab. The receptors here all came from a human donor with non-small cell lung cancer that progressed on radiotherapy plus ipilimumab.

The rearrangement links TRBV29-1 to TRBJ1-3; D uncertain. The CDR3 length is 13 residues. CDR1 and CDR2 from the germline V gene are SQVTM and ANQGSEA. V was cut by 1 base and J by 4 bases, with 8 bases left in between. CDR3 protein: CSVEVTVGNTIYF. The CDR3 DNA reads as TGCAGCGTTGAAGTTACTGTGGGAAACACCATATATTTT.

The chain carries TRBV7-7 and TRBJ2-7; no reliable D call. Germline V gives CDR1 SSHAT, CDR2 FNYEAQ (reference sequence). The CDR3 runs to 17 residues. The CDR3 bases are TGTGCTAGCCGGTTAAAGGGCTTCGGTAAAGACTCCTACGAGCAGTACGTC. Protein product: CASRLKGFGKDSYEQYV.

This rearrangement joins TRBV14 to TRBJ2-2; D unclear. Germline CDR1 and CDR2: SGHDN and FVKESK. This CDR3 has 16 residues. Trimming stripped 0 bases from V and 2 bases from J, with 10 bases between. The CDR3, as DNA: TGTGCCAGCAGCCAAGAACCCTACGCTAACACCGGGGAGCTGTTTTTT. Protein sequence: CASSQEPYANTGELFF.

The chain joins TRBV6-6 to TRBJ1-2; TRBD1 is a possible D gene (5 bases). This CDR3 comprises 13 residues. V lost 5 bases to trimming and J lost 5 bases, with 12 bases between them. CDR1 and CDR2 (germline): MNHNY, SVGAGI (reference sequence). The CDR3 nucleotides read TGTGCCAGCAGTCAGGACACCGGATATGGCTACACCTTC. Translating it yields CASSQDTGYGYTF.

This clone came up once. The V call is TRBV2, the J call TRBJ2-7; D not resolved. This CDR3 spans 13 amino acids. Germline V CDR1 and CDR2: SNHLY, FYNNEI. V dropped 4 bases and J dropped 7 bases, with 14 bases sitting between them. In DNA form, the CDR3 reads TGTGCCAGCAGTGCACTCTACCTCGAAGAGCAGTACGTC. Amino acid sequence: CASSALYLEEQYV.

This chain connects TRBV11-3 to TRBJ2-5; either TRBD1 or TRBD2 may supply D (5 bases each). Trimming left V 5 bases short and J 2 bases short, with 12 bases between. Looked up from germline, CDR1 is SGHNT and CDR2 is YENEEA. This CDR3 has 14 amino acids. CDR3 DNA: TGTGCCAGCAGCCGAAGGGGAGCTCAAGAGACCCAGTACTTC. Residues: CASSRRGAQETQYF. Variable domain in full (rest from reference TRBV11-3 and TRBJ2-5): EAGVVQSPRYKIIEKKQPVAFWCNPISGHNTLYWYLQNLGQGPELLIRYENEEAVDDSQLPKDRFSAERLKGVDSTLKIQPAELGDSAVYLCASSRRGAQETQYFGPGTRLLVL.

V and J are TRBV19 and TRBJ1-1; 7 bases match TRBD1. The CDR3 is made up of 14 amino acids. Germline CDR1 and CDR2: LNHDA and SQIVND (reference sequence). V shed 6 bases and J 0 bases; nucleotides not matched to a gene: 4. CDR3 nucleotide sequence: TGTGCCAGTAGGCGGGACAGCCTGAACACTGAAGCTTTCTTT. Protein product: CASRRDSLNTEAFF. Based on the CDR3 plus reference TRBV19 and TRBJ1-1, the full variable domain is DGGITQSPKYLFRKEGQNVTLSCEQNLNHDAMYWYRQDPGQGLRLIYYSQIVNDFQKGDIAEGYSVSREKKESFPLTVTSAQKNPTAFYLCASRRDSLNTEAFFGQGTRLTVV.